This T cell receptor (beta chain) was recorded in a study of blood T cell repertoires in COVID-19. Study information: PBMCs, B-cell-depleted T cells, or T cells provided the cDNA or gDNA that made up the material.

Germline CDR1 reads SGHRS; CDR2 reads YFSETQ. V dropped 1 base and J dropped 3; count of bases not matched to a gene: 4. This CDR3 region has 16 residues. Profiling relied on immunoSEQ multiplex PCR, and the TCRdb table lists in-frame clones only, not all of them. This sample yields approximately 140,000 clones, of which around 86% are seen a single time; around 3.5% belongs to the top ten. This sequence joins TRBV5-1 and TRBJ2-2; TRBD2 matches at 9 bases. The sequencing input was peripheral blood. The clonotype was recovered from a man between 65 and 79 years old with acute or convalescent COVID-19. CDR3 in DNA: TGCGCCAGCAGCTTGTCCCTAGCGGGATACACCGGGGAGCTGTTTTTT. It translates to CASSLSLAGYTGELFF.